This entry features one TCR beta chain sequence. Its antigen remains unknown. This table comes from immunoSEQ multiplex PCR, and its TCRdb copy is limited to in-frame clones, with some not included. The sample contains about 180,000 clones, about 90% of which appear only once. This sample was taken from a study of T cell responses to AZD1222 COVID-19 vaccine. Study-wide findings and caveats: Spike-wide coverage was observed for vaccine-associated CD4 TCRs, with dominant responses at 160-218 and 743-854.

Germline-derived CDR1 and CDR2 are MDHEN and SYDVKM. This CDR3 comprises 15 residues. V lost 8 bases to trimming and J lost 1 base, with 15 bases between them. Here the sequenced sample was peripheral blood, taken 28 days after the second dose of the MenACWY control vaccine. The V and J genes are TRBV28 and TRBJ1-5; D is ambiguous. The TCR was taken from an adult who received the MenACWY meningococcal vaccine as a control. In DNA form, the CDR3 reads TGTGCCAGCCGGAAGTTTTGGGAGAGCAATCAGCCCCAGCATTTT. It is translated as CASRKFWESNQPQHF. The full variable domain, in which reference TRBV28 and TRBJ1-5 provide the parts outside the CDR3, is DVKVTQSSRYLVKRTGEKVFLECVQDMDHENMFWYRQDPGLGLRLIYFSYDVKMKEKGDIPEGYSVSREKKERFSLILESASTNQTSMYLCASRKFWESNQPQHFGDGTRLSIL.